Included here is one TCR beta chain sequence, with context. Its specificity is not known. PCR used 60 Vbeta primers and 13 Jbeta primers. Using immunoSEQ multiplex PCR, the repertoire was profiled, and TCRdb retains in-frame clones only, with some absent. This sample has roughly 81,000 clones, with 60% to 80% found just once. The record originates from a study of cytomegalovirus exposure and HLA in healthy donors. General study points: In a later analysis, productive TCRs from donors in an Asian-associated ancestry cluster reportedly carried fewer N-insertions than the cohort mean. Researchers catalogued over 150 TCR beta chains as cytomegalovirus-associated. As a later analysis revealed, the rate of TCR association differed by HLA locus, with DRB1 most and HLA-C fewest. The authors later linked a missense DCLRE1C variant to TCR beta V- and J-gene trimming.

The CDR3 spans 15 residues. V shed 1 base and J 2 bases; nucleotides not matched to a gene: 4. The germline gives CDR1 LGHNA, CDR2 YSLEER. The TCR sequence derives from a boy younger than 18 in good health and CMV-seronegative. Sequenced: PBMCs. The rearrangement uses TRBV4-3 and TRBJ2-7; 8 bases are shared with TRBD1. The CDR3 sequence: CASSQGQGLPYEQYF. The CDR3 DNA sequence: TGCGCCAGCAGCCAAGGACAGGGGTTGCCCTACGAGCAGTACTTC.